This TCR beta chain was obtained from a study of T cells expressing NK-cell markers. On the study more broadly: Serological testing identified most of the eight sequenced donors as HCMV-seropositive and one as seronegative. Whole-study results and caveats: In more than 5 donors, dominant CD3+CD56+NKG2C+ clones formed roughly 1.0-7.0% of CD8+ cells. For a few donors, these clonotypes were likewise the leading ones in the CD3+CD56-NKG2C+ fraction.

Comment on this clonotype: Its antigen is currently unknown.

The cDNA for TCR beta came from 5'RACE template switching with UMIs. TCRdb reanalyzed the 5' RACE reads, giving one entry per CDR3 protein sequence and no DNA. The sample totals around 280,000 distinct CDR3 sequences. The germline V gene encodes CDR1 SGHNT and CDR2 YYREEE (reference sequence). The CDR3 runs 16 residues. The sequencing sample was made of blood T cells: a sorted CD56 or NKG2C T cell subset, CD4+ or CD8+ T cells, or bulk PBMC T cells (not recorded which). This sequence was found in a man between 18 and 35 years old in good health. The chain carries TRBV5-4 and TRBJ2-3; TCRdb's D call, TRBD2, is unchecked because there is no DNA. The CDR3: CASSLLLAGDADTQYF.